This T cell receptor (beta chain) was recovered during a study of T cells in localized non-small cell lung cancer. Study outcomes and limitations: Uninvolved adjacent lung showed higher T cell clonality than tumor. Median detection of top 100 tumor clones in adjacent lung was 57 clones. Density of T cells in blood, when higher, went with longer overall survival.

Sequencing used immunoSEQ multiplex PCR; TCRdb keeps in-frame clones, though not all of them. The sample has 60,000 to 65,000 clones, roughly 90% seen once; the top ten hold nearly 2%. Comments on this clone: Its matching antigen is unknown.

This TCR derives from a woman aged 40-69 years with stage I lung adenocarcinoma. Here the sequenced sample was peripheral blood, taken before any cancer treatment.

The CDR3 DNA reads as TGTGCCAGCAGTGAAGGGGGATCTCAGCCCAATGAGCAGTTCTTC. Translated, it gives CASSEGGSQPNEQFF. This chain uses TRBV2 with TRBJ2-1; D gene ambiguous. The CDR3 loop spans 15 amino acids. V was cut by 1 base and J by 6 bases, with 13 bases left in between. The V gene's germline CDR1 is SNHLY and CDR2 FYNNEI.